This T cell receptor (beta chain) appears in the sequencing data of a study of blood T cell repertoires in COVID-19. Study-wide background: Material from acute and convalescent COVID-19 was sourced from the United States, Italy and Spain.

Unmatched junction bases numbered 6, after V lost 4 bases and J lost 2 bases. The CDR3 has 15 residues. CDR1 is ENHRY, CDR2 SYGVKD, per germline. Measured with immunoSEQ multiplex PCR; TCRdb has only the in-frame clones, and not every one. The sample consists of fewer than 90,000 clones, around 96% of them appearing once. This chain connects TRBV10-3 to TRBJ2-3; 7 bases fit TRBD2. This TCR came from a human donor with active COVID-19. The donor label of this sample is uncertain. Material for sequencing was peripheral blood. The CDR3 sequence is CAISGSSGNTDTQYF. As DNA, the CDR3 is TGTGCCATCAGTGGCTCTAGCGGAAACACAGATACGCAGTATTTT.